This TCR beta chain was retrieved from a study of T cell changes during pregnancy in multiple sclerosis. V lost 4 bases, J lost 1 base, and 5 bases lay in between. This CDR3 is built from 12 residues. Looked up from germline, CDR1 is GTSNPN and CDR2 is SVGIG (reference sequence). Points on this clone: The sample holds other DNA sequences that translate to the same CDR3.

Clones were sequenced by immunoSEQ multiplex PCR, and TCRdb holds only the in-frame ones, with some missing. The sample holds tens of thousands of clones, under 90% seen once. This specimen consisted of CD4+ T cells from peripheral blood mononuclear cells, obtained before pregnancy. The receptor was isolated from a female donor with multiple sclerosis, enrolled in a pregnancy study. The rearrangement links TRBV30 to TRBJ1-3; D not certain. The CDR3 DNA is TGTGCCTGGACGGGATCTGGAAACACCATATATTTT. This translates into CAWTGSGNTIYF.